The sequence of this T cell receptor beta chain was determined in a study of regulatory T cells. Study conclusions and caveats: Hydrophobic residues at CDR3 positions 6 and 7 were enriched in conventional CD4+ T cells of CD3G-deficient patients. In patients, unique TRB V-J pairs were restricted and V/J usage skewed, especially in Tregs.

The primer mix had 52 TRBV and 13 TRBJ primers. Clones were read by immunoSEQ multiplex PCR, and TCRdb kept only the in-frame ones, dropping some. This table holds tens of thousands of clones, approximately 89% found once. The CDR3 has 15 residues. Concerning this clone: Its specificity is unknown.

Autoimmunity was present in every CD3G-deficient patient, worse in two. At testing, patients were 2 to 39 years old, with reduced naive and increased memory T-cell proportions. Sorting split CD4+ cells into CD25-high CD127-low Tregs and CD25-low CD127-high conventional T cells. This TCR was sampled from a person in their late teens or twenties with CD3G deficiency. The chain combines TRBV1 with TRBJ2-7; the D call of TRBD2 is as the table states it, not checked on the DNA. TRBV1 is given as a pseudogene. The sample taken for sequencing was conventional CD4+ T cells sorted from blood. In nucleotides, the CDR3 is TGCACCAGCAGCCAAGTTACCGGGAAAACCTACGAGCAGTACTTC. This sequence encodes CTSSQVTGKTYEQYF.